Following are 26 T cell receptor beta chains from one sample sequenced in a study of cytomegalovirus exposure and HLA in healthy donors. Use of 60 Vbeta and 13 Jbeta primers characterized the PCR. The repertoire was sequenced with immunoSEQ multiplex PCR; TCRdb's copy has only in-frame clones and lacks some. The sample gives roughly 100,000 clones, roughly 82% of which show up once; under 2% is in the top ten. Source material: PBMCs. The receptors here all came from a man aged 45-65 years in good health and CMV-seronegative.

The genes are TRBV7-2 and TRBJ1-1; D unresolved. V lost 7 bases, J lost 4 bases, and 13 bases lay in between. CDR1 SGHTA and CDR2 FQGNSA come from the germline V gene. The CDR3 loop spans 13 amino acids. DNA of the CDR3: TGTGCCAGCACCCCCCCCGGGGTCACTGAAGCTTTCTTT. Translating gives CASTPPGVTEAFF.

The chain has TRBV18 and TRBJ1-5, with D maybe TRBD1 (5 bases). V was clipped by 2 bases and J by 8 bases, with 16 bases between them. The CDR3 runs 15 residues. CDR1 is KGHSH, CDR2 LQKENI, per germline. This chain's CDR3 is CASSPTSTGEEPQHF. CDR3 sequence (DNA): TGTGCCAGCTCACCAACCTCTACGGGGGAAGAGCCCCAGCATTTT.

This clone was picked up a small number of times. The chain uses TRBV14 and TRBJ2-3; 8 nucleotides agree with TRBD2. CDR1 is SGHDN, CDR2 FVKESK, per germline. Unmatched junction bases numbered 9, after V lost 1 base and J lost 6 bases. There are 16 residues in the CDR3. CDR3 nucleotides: TGTGCCAGCAGCCAAGCTTCGGGGGGGGGCCTGGATACGCAGTATTTT. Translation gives CASSQASGGGLDTQYF.

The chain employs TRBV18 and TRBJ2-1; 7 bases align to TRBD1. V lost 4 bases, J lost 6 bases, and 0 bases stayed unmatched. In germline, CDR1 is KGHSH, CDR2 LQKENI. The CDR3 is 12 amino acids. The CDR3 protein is CASSRQGNEQFF. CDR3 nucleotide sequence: TGTGCCAGCTCACGACAGGGCAATGAGCAGTTCTTC.

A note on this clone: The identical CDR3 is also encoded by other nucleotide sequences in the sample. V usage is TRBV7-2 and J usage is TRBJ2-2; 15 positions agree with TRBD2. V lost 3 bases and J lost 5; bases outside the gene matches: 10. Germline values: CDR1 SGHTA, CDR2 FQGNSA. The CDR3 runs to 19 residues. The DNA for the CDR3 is TGTGCCAGCAGCTTCCGGACAGGACTAGCGGGGGGGGAGACCGGGGAGCTGTTTTTT. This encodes CASSFRTGLAGGETGELFF.

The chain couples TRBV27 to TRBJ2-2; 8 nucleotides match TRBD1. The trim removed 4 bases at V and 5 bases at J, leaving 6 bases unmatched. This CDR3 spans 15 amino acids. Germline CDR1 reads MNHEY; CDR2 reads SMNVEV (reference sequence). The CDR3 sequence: CASSSTGGWTGELFF. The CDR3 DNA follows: TGTGCCAGCAGTTCCACAGGGGGTTGGACCGGGGAGCTGTTTTTT.

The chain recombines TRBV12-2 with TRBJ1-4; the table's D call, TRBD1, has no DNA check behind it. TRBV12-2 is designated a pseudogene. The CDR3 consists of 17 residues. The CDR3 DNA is TGTGCAAGTCGCTTAGCGTTCTGCAGGGGTTTGCGTGAAAAACTGTTTTTT. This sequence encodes CASRLAFCRGLREKLFF.

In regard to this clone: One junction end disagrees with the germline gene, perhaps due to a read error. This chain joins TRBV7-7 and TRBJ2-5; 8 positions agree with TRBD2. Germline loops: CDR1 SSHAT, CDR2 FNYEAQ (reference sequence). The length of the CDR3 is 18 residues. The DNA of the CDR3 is TGTGCCAGCAGCTTTTCCCCAGCGGGGGACTGGTACCAAGAGACCCAATACTTC. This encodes CASSFSPAGDWYQETQYF.

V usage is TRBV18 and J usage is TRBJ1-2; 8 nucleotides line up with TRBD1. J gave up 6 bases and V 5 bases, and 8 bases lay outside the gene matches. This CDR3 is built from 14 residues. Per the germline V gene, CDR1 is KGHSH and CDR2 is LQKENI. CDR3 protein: CASSTRTGSNGYTF. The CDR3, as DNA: TGTGCCAGCTCAACCAGGACAGGGAGTAATGGCTACACCTTC. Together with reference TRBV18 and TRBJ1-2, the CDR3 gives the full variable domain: NAGVMQNPRHLVRRRGQEARLRCSPMKGHSHVYWYRQLPEEGLKFMVYLQKENIIDESGMPKERFSAEFPKEGPSILRIQQVVRGDSAAYFCASSTRTGSNGYTFGSGTRLTVV.

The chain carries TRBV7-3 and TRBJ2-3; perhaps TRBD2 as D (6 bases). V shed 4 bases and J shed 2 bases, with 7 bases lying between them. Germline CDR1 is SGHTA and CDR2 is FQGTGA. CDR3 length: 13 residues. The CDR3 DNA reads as TGTGCCAGCAGCTGGGAGGTCACAGATACGCAGTATTTT. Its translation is CASSWEVTDTQYF.

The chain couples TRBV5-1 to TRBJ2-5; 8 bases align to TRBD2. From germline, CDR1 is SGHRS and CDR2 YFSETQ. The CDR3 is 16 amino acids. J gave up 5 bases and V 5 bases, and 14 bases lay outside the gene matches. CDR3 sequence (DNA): TGCGCCAGCAGGAGGCGATCGGGGGGGGCCGGGGAGACCCAGTACTTC. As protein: CASRRRSGGAGETQYF.

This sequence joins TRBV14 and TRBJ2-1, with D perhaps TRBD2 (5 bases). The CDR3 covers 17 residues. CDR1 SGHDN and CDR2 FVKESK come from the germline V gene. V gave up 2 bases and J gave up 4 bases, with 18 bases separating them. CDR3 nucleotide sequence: TGTGCCAGCAGCCAATTTGGAGGATCGAACGAGTACAATGAGCAGTTCTTC. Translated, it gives CASSQFGGSNEYNEQFF.

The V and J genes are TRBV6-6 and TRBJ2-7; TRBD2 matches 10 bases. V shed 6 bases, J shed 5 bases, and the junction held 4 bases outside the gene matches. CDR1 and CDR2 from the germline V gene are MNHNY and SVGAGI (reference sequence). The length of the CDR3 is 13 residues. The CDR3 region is CASSPSGGNEQYV. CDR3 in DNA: TGTGCCAGCAGCCCTAGCGGGGGAAACGAGCAGTACGTC.

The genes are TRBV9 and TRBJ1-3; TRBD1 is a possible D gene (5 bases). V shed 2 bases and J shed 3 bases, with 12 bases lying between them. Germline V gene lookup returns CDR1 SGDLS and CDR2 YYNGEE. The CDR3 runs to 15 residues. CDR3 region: CASSVKGQGGNTIYF. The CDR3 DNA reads TGTGCCAGCAGCGTTAAGGGGCAGGGTGGAAACACCATATATTTT.

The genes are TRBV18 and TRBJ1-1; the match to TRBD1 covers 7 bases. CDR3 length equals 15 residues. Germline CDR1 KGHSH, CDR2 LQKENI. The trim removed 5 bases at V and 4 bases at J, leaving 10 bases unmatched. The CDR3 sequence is CASSEIGQESTEAFF. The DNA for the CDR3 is TGTGCCAGCTCAGAAATTGGACAGGAGAGCACTGAAGCTTTCTTT.

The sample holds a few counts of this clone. The CDR3 loop is CASKLPGQEAFF. The CDR3 DNA follows: TGTGCCAGCAAACTTCCGGGACAGGAAGCTTTCTTT. This rearrangement joins TRBV6-1 to TRBJ1-1, with 7 bases lining up with TRBD1. Unmatched junction bases numbered 7, after V lost 7 bases and J lost 8 bases. Germline CDR1 reads MNHNS; CDR2 reads SASEGT. The CDR3 covers 12 residues.

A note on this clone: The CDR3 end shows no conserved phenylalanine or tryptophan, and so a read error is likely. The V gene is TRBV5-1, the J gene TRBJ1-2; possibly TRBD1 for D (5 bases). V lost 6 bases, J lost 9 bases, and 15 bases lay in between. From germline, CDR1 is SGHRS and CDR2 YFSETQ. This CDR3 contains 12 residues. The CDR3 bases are TGCGCCAGCACCGAGCCCGGGGGTAGCTACACCCTC. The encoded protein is CASTEPGGSYTL.

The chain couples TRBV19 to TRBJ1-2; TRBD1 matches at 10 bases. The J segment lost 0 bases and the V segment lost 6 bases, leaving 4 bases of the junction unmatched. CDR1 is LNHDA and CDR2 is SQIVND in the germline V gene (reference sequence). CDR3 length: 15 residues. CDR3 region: CASSRDRGTNYGYTF. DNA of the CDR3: TGTGCCAGTAGCAGGGACAGGGGAACTAACTATGGCTACACCTTC.

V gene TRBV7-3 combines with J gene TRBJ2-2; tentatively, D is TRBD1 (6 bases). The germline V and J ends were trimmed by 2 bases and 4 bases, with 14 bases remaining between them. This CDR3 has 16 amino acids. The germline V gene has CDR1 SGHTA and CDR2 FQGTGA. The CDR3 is CASSLPRGRGTGELFF. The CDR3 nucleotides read TGTGCCAGCAGCTTACCCAGGGGCAGGGGCACCGGGGAGCTGTTTTTT.

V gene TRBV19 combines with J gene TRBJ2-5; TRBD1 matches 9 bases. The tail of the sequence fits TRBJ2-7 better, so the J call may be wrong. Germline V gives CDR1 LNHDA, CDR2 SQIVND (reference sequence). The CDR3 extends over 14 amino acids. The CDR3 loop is CASSSRDRDNEQYF. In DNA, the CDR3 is TGTGCCAGTAGTAGCCGGGACAGGGACAACGAGCAGTACTTC.

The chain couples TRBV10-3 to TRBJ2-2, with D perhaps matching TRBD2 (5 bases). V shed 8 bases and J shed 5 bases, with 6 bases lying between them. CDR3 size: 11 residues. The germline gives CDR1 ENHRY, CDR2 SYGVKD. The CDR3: CAIAGTGELFF. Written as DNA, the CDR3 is TGTGCCATCGCGGGTACCGGGGAGCTGTTTTTT.

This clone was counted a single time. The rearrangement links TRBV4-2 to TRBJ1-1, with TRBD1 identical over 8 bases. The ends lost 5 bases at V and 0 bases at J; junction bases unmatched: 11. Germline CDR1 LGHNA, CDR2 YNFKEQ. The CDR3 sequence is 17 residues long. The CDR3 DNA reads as TGTGCCAGCAGCACCCCAACAGGGGGATCATTGAACACTGAAGCTTTCTTT. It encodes CASSTPTGGSLNTEAFF.

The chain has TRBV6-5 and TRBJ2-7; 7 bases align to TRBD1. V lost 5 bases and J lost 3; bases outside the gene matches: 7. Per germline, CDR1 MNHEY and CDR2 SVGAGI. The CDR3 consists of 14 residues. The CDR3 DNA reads TGTGCCAGCAGTGACCCGACAGGGAACTACGAGCAGTACTTC. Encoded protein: CASSDPTGNYEQYF.

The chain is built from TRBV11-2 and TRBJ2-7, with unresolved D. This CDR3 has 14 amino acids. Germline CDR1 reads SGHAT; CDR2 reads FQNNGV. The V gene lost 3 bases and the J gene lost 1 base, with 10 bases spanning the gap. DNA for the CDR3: TGTGCCAGCAGCTTTTCCTTCCTATCCTACGAGCAGTACTTC. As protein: CASSFSFLSYEQYF.

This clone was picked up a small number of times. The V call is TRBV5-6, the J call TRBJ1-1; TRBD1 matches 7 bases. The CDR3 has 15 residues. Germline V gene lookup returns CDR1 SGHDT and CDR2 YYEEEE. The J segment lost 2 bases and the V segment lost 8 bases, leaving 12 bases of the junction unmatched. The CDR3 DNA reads TGTGCCAGTAGGGACAGAGGTAGGGTTAACACTGAAGCTTTCTTT. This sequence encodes CASRDRGRVNTEAFF. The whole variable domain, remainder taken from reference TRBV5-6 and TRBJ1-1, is DAGVTQSPTHLIKTRGQQVTLRCSPKSGHDTVSWYQQALGQGPQFIFQYYEEEERQRGNFPDRFSGHQFPNYSSELNVNALLLGDSALYLCASRDRGRVNTEAFFGQGTRLTVV.

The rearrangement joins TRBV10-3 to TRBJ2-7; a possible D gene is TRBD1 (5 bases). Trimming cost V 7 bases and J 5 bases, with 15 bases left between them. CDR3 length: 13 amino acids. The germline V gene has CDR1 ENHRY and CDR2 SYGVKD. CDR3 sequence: CAINRQTRDEQYF. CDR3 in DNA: TGTGCCATCAACCGACAGACTCGGGACGAGCAGTACTTC.